The next 11 T cell receptor beta chains were all read from a single sample in a study of shared clonotypes between healthy human individuals (dated by TCRdb to the early 2020s). Receptor libraries were prepared by the immunoSEQ multiplex PCR assay. The table was pulled from immuneACCESS by TCRdb, which kept in-frame rearrangements only. Such tables lose some clones; where checked, under half of the loss comes from unresolved V genes, and the rest has no known cause. Present in this sample are a few hundred thousand clones, approximately 65% of which were seen just once. The ten largest clones represent 11% of the sample. Specimen: memory CD4+ T cells sorted from blood. In light of the paper, this sample's cell subset or site label describes: CD45RA-negative fraction. The source of these receptors is a man aged 25-45 years in good health.

The chain combines TRBV10-1 with TRBJ2-1; 9 bases agree with TRBD2. The CDR3 is 16 amino acids. The ends lost 6 bases at V and 6 bases at J; junction bases unmatched: 12. Germline-derived CDR1 and CDR2 are WNHNN and SYGVQD (reference sequence). The CDR3 protein is CASSDLAGGPGNEQFF. The CDR3 DNA follows: TGCGCCAGCAGCGATTTGGCGGGAGGGCCGGGCAATGAGCAGTTCTTC.

V usage is TRBV7-9 and J usage is TRBJ2-2, with D perhaps TRBD1 (6 bases). Germline V gene lookup returns CDR1 SEHNR and CDR2 FQNEAQ (reference sequence). This CDR3 spans 13 amino acids. The V end lost 4 bases, the J end lost 6 bases, and 9 bases lay between the germline ends. For the CDR3, the DNA is TGTGCCAGCAGCTACAGGGATCCCGGGGAGCTGTTTTTT. The encoded protein is CASSYRDPGELFF.

V gene TRBV5-1 combines with J gene TRBJ2-2; a possible D gene is TRBD2 (6 bases). The CDR3 totals 15 residues. Trimming pared 1 base from V and 5 bases from J, leaving 12 bases between. CDR1 and CDR2 (germline): SGHRS, YFSETQ. In DNA form, the CDR3 reads TGCGCCAGCAGCTTGACCGGGAGTGTGACCGGGGAGCTGTTTTTT. Its protein is CASSLTGSVTGELFF.

The rearrangement joins TRBV11-3 to TRBJ2-1; D ambiguous. The CDR3 totals 15 residues. The ends were cut back, 1 base at V and 3 bases at J, with 10 bases in the middle. Looked up from germline, CDR1 is SGHNT and CDR2 is YENEEA. The CDR3 DNA reads TGTGCCAGCAGCTTAGGGGCTAGTAACTACAATGAGCAGTTCTTC. This gives the protein CASSLGASNYNEQFF. Together with reference TRBV11-3 and TRBJ2-1, the CDR3 gives the full variable domain: EAGVVQSPRYKIIEKKQPVAFWCNPISGHNTLYWYLQNLGQGPELLIRYENEEAVDDSQLPKDRFSAERLKGVDSTLKIQPAELGDSAVYLCASSLGASNYNEQFFGPGTRLTVL.

V and J are TRBV4-3 and TRBJ1-2; 7 bases are shared with TRBD1. V lost 0 bases, J lost 9 bases, and 7 bases stayed unmatched. CDR1 and CDR2 (germline): LGHNA, YSLEER. This CDR3 contains 14 residues. DNA for the CDR3: TGCGCCAGCAGCCAAGATAGAGGACAGGCCAGCTACACCTTC. This encodes CASSQDRGQASYTF.

The chain joins TRBV11-2 to TRBJ1-3; the match to TRBD1 covers 7 bases. The length of the CDR3 is 15 residues. Germline-derived CDR1 and CDR2 are SGHAT and FQNNGV. With V trimmed by 4 bases and J by 6 bases, 9 bases remained unmatched. The CDR3 DNA sequence: TGTGCCAGCAGCTCGGACCCGGGACAGACAAACACCATATATTTT. Amino acids: CASSSDPGQTNTIYF. Drawing the rest from reference TRBV11-2 and TRBJ1-3, the complete variable domain is EAGVAQSPRYKIIEKRQSVAFWCNPISGHATLYWYQQILGQGPKLLIQFQNNGVVDDSQLPKDRFSAERLKGVDSTLKIQPAKLEDSAVYLCASSSDPGQTNTIYFGEGSWLTVV.

This clone came up a few times. The genes are TRBV10-3 and TRBJ2-7; perhaps D is TRBD1 or TRBD2 (6 bases each). The V gene's germline CDR1 is ENHRY and CDR2 SYGVKD. This CDR3 region has 13 residues. Trimming left V 8 bases short and J 6 bases short, with 17 bases between. CDR3 residues: CAIGGQGGTEQYF. For the CDR3, the DNA is TGTGCCATCGGGGGGCAGGGAGGAACCGAGCAGTACTTC.

This clone came up a few times. This chain uses TRBV28 with TRBJ1-5, with unresolved D. This CDR3 has 13 residues. Trimming cost V 6 bases and J 3 bases, with 9 bases left between them. Germline V gives CDR1 MDHEN, CDR2 SYDVKM. For the CDR3, the DNA is TGTGCCAGCAGGCCTGGTACCAATCAGCCCCAGCATTTT. This encodes CASRPGTNQPQHF.

This chain links TRBV7-2 with TRBJ2-1; D may match TRBD1 or TRBD2 (5 bases each). V lost 4 bases to trimming and J lost 9 bases, with 22 bases between them. Germline values: CDR1 SGHTA, CDR2 FQGNSA. The CDR3 extends over 16 amino acids. The CDR3 sequence: CASSSRLVGTVGEQFF. The CDR3 coding sequence is TGTGCCAGCAGCTCAAGGTTGGTCGGGACCGTTGGTGAGCAGTTCTTC.

Details on this clone: This may arise from a read error, as a much more abundant clone is one base away. CDR3 sequence: CASSLAVETQYF. The CDR3 DNA is TGCGCCAGCAGCTTGGCGGTGGAGACCCAGTACTTC. V usage is TRBV5-1 and J usage is TRBJ2-5; D call uncertain. V was cut by 0 bases and J by 5 bases, with 5 bases left in between. Germline CDR1 and CDR2: SGHRS and YFSETQ. The CDR3 spans 12 residues.

This clone came up a few times. This chain uses TRBV2 with TRBJ2-1; D assignment may be TRBD1 or TRBD2 (6 bases each). The CDR3 consists of 14 residues. The germline V gene has CDR1 SNHLY and CDR2 FYNNEI. Trimming shortened V by 6 bases and J by 10 bases, and 19 bases separated the two germline ends. The DNA for the CDR3 is TGTGCCAGCAGGGGGACTCAGGGGAGAGGGGAGCAGTTCTTC. It yields the protein CASRGTQGRGEQFF.